This is a list of T cell receptor beta chains from one sample in a study of T cell responses to AZD1222 COVID-19 vaccine. Produced via immunoSEQ multiplex PCR; TCRdb's table is partial and in-frame only. The data show 150,000 to 200,000 clones, approximately 94% seen once. This specimen was peripheral blood, taken on day 0 of AZD1222 vaccination. The receptors originated from an adult in good health. Both conserved end residues are part of each CDR3. D genes are given only for firm matches. Not every row has a clone size; where given, it reads once, few, many or a size class.

V gene,J gene,D gene,clone size,CDR3 protein,CDR3 DNA
TRBV2,TRBJ1-4,NA,NA,CASSDPSTNEKLFF,TGTGCCAGCAGTGACCCCTCGACTAATGAAAAACTGTTTTTT
TRBV7-9,TRBJ1-2,NA,NA,CASSFGGAYGYTF,TGTGCCAGCAGCTTTGGGGGCGCCTATGGCTACACCTTC
TRBV5-1,TRBJ1-2,NA,NA,CASSRDTVQEGYTF,TGCGCCAGCAGCAGGGACACCGTCCAGGAAGGCTACACCTTC
TRBV6-1,TRBJ2-2,NA,NA,CASSEHRTPNTGELFF,TGTGCCAGCAGTGAACACCGGACCCCGAACACCGGGGAGCTGTTTTTT
TRBV12-3/TRBV12-4,TRBJ2-5,NA,NA,CASSIGRQETQYF,TGTGCCAGCAGTATAGGGAGGCAAGAGACCCAGTACTTC
TRBV4-2,TRBJ2-7,NA,NA,CASSQDPIGSRTDEQYF,TGTGCCAGCAGCCAAGATCCGATCGGATCGAGGACGGACGAGCAGTACTTC
TRBV6-5,TRBJ1-1,NA,NA,CASSPPTSNTEAFF,TGTGCCAGCAGTCCTCCCACATCGAACACTGAAGCTTTCTTT
TRBV5-4,TRBJ2-5,TRBD1,NA,CASSQGTGGRETQYF,TGTGCCAGCAGCCAGGGGACAGGGGGCAGAGAGACCCAGTACTTC
TRBV19,TRBJ1-2,TRBD1,once,CASSAPGQGYYGYTF,TGTGCCAGTAGTGCCCCGGGACAGGGTTACTATGGCTACACCTTC
TRBV6-5,TRBJ1-5,NA,NA,CASRARDLSPQHF,TGTGCCAGCAGAGCCAGGGATTTGTCGCCCCAGCATTTT
TRBV28,TRBJ1-5,TRBD1,NA,CASSLFGQGNQPQHF,TGTGCCAGCAGTTTGTTCGGACAGGGGAATCAGCCCCAGCATTTT
TRBV18,TRBJ1-1,NA,few,CASSRKPRAEAFF,TGTGCCAGCTCACGAAAGCCGAGGGCTGAAGCTTTCTTT
TRBV12-5,TRBJ1-1,NA,NA,CASGFEEGTEAFF,TGTGCTAGTGGTTTTGAGGAGGGGACTGAAGCTTTCTTT
TRBV29-1,TRBJ2-5,TRBD2,NA,CSVRLAGATQETQYF,TGCAGCGTTAGACTAGCGGGGGCGACTCAAGAGACCCAGTACTTC
TRBV14,TRBJ2-2,NA,NA,CASSPDRTGELFF,TGTGCCAGCAGCCCAGATCGGACCGGGGAGCTGTTTTTT
TRBV10-3,TRBJ2-2,NA,NA,CAISESGADTGELFF,TGTGCCATCAGTGAGTCTGGGGCGGACACCGGGGAGCTGTTTTTT
TRBV6-1,TRBJ2-7,TRBD2,NA,CASSELVSGRSDEQYF,TGTGCCAGCAGTGAACTCGTGAGCGGGAGATCAGACGAGCAGTACTTC
TRBV28,TRBJ1-5,NA,few,CASTIEPSNQPQHF,TGTGCCAGCACTATAGAGCCTTCCAATCAGCCCCAGCATTTT
TRBV28,TRBJ1-5,TRBD1,NA,CASRQGQSNQPQHF,TGTGCCAGCAGGCAGGGACAGAGCAATCAGCCCCAGCATTTT
TRBV7-2,TRBJ2-1,NA,NA,CASKGIAGNEQFF,TGTGCCAGCAAAGGGATAGCAGGGAATGAGCAGTTCTTC
TRBV7-8,TRBJ1-2,TRBD1,NA,CASSLGLLYRDRANGYTF,TGTGCCAGCAGCTTAGGACTACTCTATCGGGACAGGGCGAATGGCTACACCTTC
TRBV6-5,TRBJ2-3,NA,NA,CASNPLRDHTDTQYF,TGTGCCAGCAATCCCCTTCGGGATCACACAGATACGCAGTATTTT
TRBV2,TRBJ1-5,NA,once,CASSESSDSNQPQHF,TGTGCCAGCAGTGAGTCGTCGGATAGCAATCAGCCCCAGCATTTT
TRBV6-5,TRBJ1-1,NA,NA,CASTGIGVTEAFF,TGTGCCAGCACCGGAATCGGCGTCACTGAAGCTTTCTTT
TRBV7-9,TRBJ1-1,NA,once,CASSSSALNTEAFF,TGTGCCAGCAGCTCTTCTGCCTTGAACACTGAAGCTTTCTTT
TRBV6-5,TRBJ2-5,TRBD2,NA,CASSSRLARETQYF,TGTGCCAGCAGTTCCCGACTAGCGAGAGAGACCCAGTACTTC
TRBV19,TRBJ2-1,NA,NA,CASSIRASVEQFF,TGTGCCAGTAGTATTAGAGCTAGCGTAGAGCAGTTCTTC
TRBV10-3,TRBJ1-2,NA,NA,CAIHTDIDGYGYTF,TGTGCCATTCACACGGACATCGATGGTTATGGCTACACCTTC
TRBV29-1,TRBJ1-2,NA,NA,CSVEDLDTLYPYGYTF,TGCAGCGTTGAAGACTTGGACACGCTCTACCCCTATGGCTACACCTTC
TRBV7-2,TRBJ2-1,NA,NA,CASSLEGVNEQFF,TGTGCCAGCAGCTTAGAGGGCGTGAATGAGCAGTTCTTC
TRBV13,TRBJ2-7,TRBD2,NA,CASSPKLGLAGSSYEQYF,TGTGCCAGCAGCCCGAAACTCGGACTAGCGGGAAGCTCCTACGAGCAGTACTTC
TRBV7-9,TRBJ1-5,TRBD1,NA,CASSSENTGTGYYQPQHF,TGTGCCAGCAGCTCCGAAAACACCGGGACAGGATACTATCAGCCCCAGCATTTT
TRBV27,TRBJ1-4,NA,NA,CASSLVPFPSTNEKLFF,TGTGCCAGCAGTTTAGTCCCCTTCCCATCAACTAATGAAAAACTGTTTTTT
TRBV6-1,TRBJ1-2,NA,NA,CASSESRGAYGYTF,TGTGCCAGCAGTGAAAGTCGGGGGGCTTATGGCTACACCTTC
TRBV5-4,TRBJ2-1,TRBD2,NA,CASSPVGSGGQSEQFF,TGTGCCAGCAGCCCCGTCGGTAGCGGGGGCCAAAGTGAGCAGTTCTTC
TRBV27,TRBJ2-7,NA,NA,CASSKWSEVYEQYF,TGTGCCAGCTCAAAGTGGTCAGAGGTTTACGAGCAGTACTTC
TRBV7-9,TRBJ1-2,NA,NA,CASSPGLNYGYTF,TGTGCCAGCAGCCCCGGACTTAACTATGGCTACACCTTC
TRBV10-2,TRBJ1-6,NA,NA,CASARGANNSPLHF,TGCGCCAGCGCTCGGGGGGCTAACAATTCACCCCTCCACTTT
TRBV3-1/TRBV3-2,TRBJ1-2,TRBD1,NA,CASSQDAGGNWYGYTF,TGTGCCAGCAGCCAAGATGCAGGGGGCAATTGGTATGGCTACACCTTC
TRBV12-3/TRBV12-4,TRBJ1-1,TRBD1,NA,CASSLKGASEAFF,TGTGCCAGCAGTTTAAAGGGGGCTTCTGAAGCTTTCTTT
TRBV3-1/TRBV3-2,TRBJ2-2,NA,NA,CASSQEFAAELTGELFF,TGTGCCAGCAGCCAAGAATTTGCGGCAGAACTCACCGGGGAGCTGTTTTTT
TRBV19,TRBJ2-1,TRBD2,NA,CASSIGLAGLEQFF,TGTGCCAGTAGTATAGGACTAGCGGGATTAGAGCAGTTCTTC
TRBV9,TRBJ2-7,TRBD2,NA,CASSLAGDKQYF,TGTGCCAGCAGCTTGGCGGGAGATAAGCAGTACTTC
TRBV6-5,TRBJ2-3,TRBD2,NA,CASSLLAGMADTQYF,TGTGCCAGCAGTTTACTAGCGGGTATGGCGGATACGCAGTATTTT
TRBV4-1,TRBJ2-1,TRBD2,NA,CASSQDYGAGGSGEQFF,TGCGCCAGCAGCCAAGATTACGGGGCGGGAGGGTCCGGTGAGCAGTTCTTC
TRBV7-9,TRBJ2-7,NA,NA,CASSGPSYEQYF,TGTGCCAGCAGTGGTCCCTCCTACGAGCAGTACTTC
TRBV6-2/TRBV6-3,TRBJ2-3,NA,NA,CASSYGGSRDTQYF,TGTGCCAGCAGTTACGGGGGGTCCCGGGATACGCAGTATTTT
TRBV27,TRBJ2-3,NA,once,CASRLGRLLSSLSSTDTQYF,TGTGCCAGCAGGTTAGGGCGACTTCTCTCGAGTCTCTCTAGCACAGATACGCAGTATTTT